A selection of T cell receptor beta chains follows, all from one sample in a study of PD-1 blockade in classical Hodgkin lymphoma. Some clones are missing from TCRdb's copy, which holds only in-frame ones; the method was immunoSEQ multiplex PCR. The sample includes around 60,000 clones, around nine tenths of them seen just once. The sequences come from peripheral blood mononuclear cells (PBMCs), collected before the fourth cycle of nivolumab. These receptors were obtained from a human donor with classical Hodgkin lymphoma. Each CDR3 is given with its conserved first and last residue. The order of the fields is J gene, clone size, D gene, V gene, CDR3 protein, CDR3 DNA. The D gene is left open where the match is weak. Where a row states a size, it is once, few, many or the class of an expanded clone; other rows omit it.

TRBJ1-1 | few | NA | TRBV6-6 | CASSYVSGTEAFF | TGTGCCAGCAGTTACGTCAGCGGCACTGAAGCTTTCTTT
TRBJ2-3 | few | NA | TRBV5-1 | CASSPDSPTDTQYF | TGCGCCAGCAGCCCAGACAGTCCCACAGATACGCAGTATTTT
TRBJ2-1 | once | NA | TRBV19 | CASSIIIYNEQFF | TGTGCCAGTAGTATCATCATATACAATGAGCAGTTCTTC
TRBJ1-4 | NA | NA | TRBV11-2 | CASSVSGGDEKLFF | TGTGCCAGCAGCGTATCTGGGGGAGATGAAAAACTGTTTTTT
TRBJ2-5 | NA | NA | TRBV5-1 | CASSFGGWETQYF | TGCGCCAGCAGCTTCGGGGGTTGGGAGACCCAGTACTTC
TRBJ2-3 | once | TRBD1 | TRBV5-6 | CASSASRGQWDTQYF | TGTGCCAGCAGCGCTAGCAGGGGGCAGTGGGATACGCAGTATTTT
TRBJ1-1 | NA | NA | TRBV5-6 | CASSHTGPFSEAFF | TGTGCCAGCAGCCATACCGGGCCCTTCTCTGAGGCTTTCTTT
TRBJ2-3 | NA | TRBD1 | TRBV5-6 | CASSPNRGLTDTQYF | TGTGCCAGCAGCCCTAACAGGGGGCTAACAGATACGCAGTATTTT
TRBJ2-5 | few | TRBD2 | TRBV28 | CASRPSGSGVETQYF | TGTGCCAGCAGACCCTCGGGGAGCGGGGTAGAGACCCAGTACTTC
TRBJ1-2 | few | NA | TRBV5-1 | CASSLAGDYGYTF | TGCGCCAGCAGCTTGGCGGGGGATTATGGCTACACCTTC
TRBJ1-2 | NA | NA | TRBV7-9 | CASSVGFGRDNYGYTF | TGTGCCAGCAGCGTAGGCTTTGGCAGGGACAACTATGGCTACACCTTC
TRBJ1-5 | NA | NA | TRBV21-1 | CASSKDGRTPNQPQHF | TGTGCCAGCAGCAAAGACGGTAGGACTCCTAATCAGCCCCAGCATTTT
TRBJ2-1 | NA | NA | TRBV6-5 | CASRLDYLLYNEQFF | TGTGCCAGCAGGCTGGACTATCTCCTTTACAATGAGCAGTTCTTC
TRBJ1-2 | NA | NA | TRBV21-1 | CASSKSGTNYGYTF | TGTGCCAGCAGCAAGTCCGGGACTAACTATGGCTACACCTTC
TRBJ1-1 | NA | NA | TRBV6-1 | CATIPGFSDTEAFF | TGTGCCACCATTCCCGGTTTTTCCGACACTGAAGCTTTCTTT
TRBJ1-2 | NA | NA | TRBV7-8 | CASSFGDYGYTF | TGTGCCAGCAGCTTTGGAGACTATGGCTACACCTTC
TRBJ2-7 | once | NA | TRBV7-8 | CASSLVDGPAYEQYF | TGTGCCAGCAGCTTAGTGGATGGGCCGGCCTACGAGCAGTACTTC
TRBJ2-2 | NA | NA | TRBV27 | CASSPWTLGGRGELFF | TGTGCCAGCAGTCCCTGGACTCTGGGGGGGCGAGGGGAGCTGTTTTTT
TRBJ2-1 | NA | NA | TRBV11-2 | CASSLDTQTQQFF | TGTGCCAGCAGCTTAGACACCCAGACACAGCAGTTCTTC
TRBJ1-4 | NA | NA | TRBV5-1 | CASSLLGGPNEKLFF | TGCGCCAGCAGCTTGCTTGGCGGACCTAATGAAAAACTGTTTTTT
TRBJ1-4 | NA | NA | TRBV5-5 | CASSLAVQGLEKLFF | TGTGCCAGCAGCTTGGCGGTGCAGGGACTGGAAAAACTGTTTTTT
TRBJ2-7 | NA | NA | TRBV18 | CASSTTLYEQYF | TGTGCCAGCTCCACCACCCTCTACGAGCAGTACTTC
TRBJ1-5 | NA | NA | TRBV18 | CASSPPGTASNQPQHF | TGTGCCAGCTCACCTCCGGGGACGGCTAGCAATCAGCCCCAGCATTTT
TRBJ1-5 | once | NA | TRBV5-6 | CASSLGYRANQPQHF | TGTGCCAGCAGCTTGGGTTACAGGGCTAATCAGCCCCAGCATTTT
TRBJ2-3 | NA | NA | TRBV5-1 | CASSLGRGSTDTQYF | TGCGCCAGCAGCTTGGGACGGGGGAGCACAGATACGCAGTATTTT
TRBJ2-5 | NA | TRBD1 | TRBV5-1 | CASSYRDSQETQYF | TGCGCCAGCAGCTATCGGGACAGCCAAGAGACCCAGTACTTC
TRBJ1-4 | NA | TRBD1 | TRBV5-1 | CASSSGTDYEKLFF | TGCGCCAGCAGCTCCGGGACAGATTATGAAAAACTGTTTTTT
TRBJ1-1 | few | TRBD1 | TRBV19 | CASRETGGLLAFF | TGTGCCAGTAGGGAGACAGGGGGACTTTTAGCTTTCTTT
TRBJ1-2 | NA | NA | TRBV6-5 | CASRGGVFDGYTF | TGTGCCAGCAGGGGTGGAGTGTTCGACGGCTACACCTTC
TRBJ1-2 | NA | NA | TRBV7-9 | CASSLSQGEANYGYTF | TGTGCCAGCAGCCTTTCACAGGGAGAGGCTAACTATGGCTACACCTTC
TRBJ2-2 | NA | NA | TRBV28 | CATPRRRGTTGTGELFF | TGTGCCACCCCGAGGCGGCGGGGTACGACGGGCACCGGGGAGCTGTTTTTT
TRBJ2-1 | NA | TRBD1 | TRBV6-1 | CASSEYGDRDYNEQFF | TGTGCCAGCAGTGAATATGGGGACAGGGACTACAATGAGCAGTTCTTC
TRBJ1-2 | NA | TRBD1 | TRBV30 | CATTGATYGYTF | TGTGCCACCACAGGGGCTACTTATGGCTACACCTTC
TRBJ1-2 | NA | TRBD1 | TRBV5-1 | CASSETGGQGYGYTF | TGCGCCAGCAGCGAGACTGGTGGACAGGGGTATGGCTACACCTTC
TRBJ2-6 | NA | NA | TRBV7-9 | CASSPGSGTFSRANVLTF | TGTGCCAGCAGCCCTGGCTCAGGGACCTTCTCTAGGGCCAACGTCCTGACTTTC
TRBJ1-1 | medium-sized | NA | TRBV7-9 | CASSLSSLNTEAFF | TGTGCCAGCAGCTTAAGCAGTTTGAACACTGAAGCTTTCTTT
TRBJ2-5 | NA | NA | TRBV5-1 | CASSTRLETQYF | TGCGCCAGCAGCACTAGGCTCGAGACCCAGTACTTC
TRBJ2-1 | once | NA | TRBV28 | CASRPGPKGHEQFF | TGTGCCAGCAGGCCCGGGCCTAAGGGGCATGAGCAGTTCTTC
TRBJ1-2 | NA | NA | TRBV9 | CASSVVQGPPHTYGYTF | TGTGCCAGCAGCGTAGTACAGGGCCCACCTCATACCTATGGCTACACCTTC
TRBJ1-2 | NA | NA | TRBV7-8 | CASSLAWGGGYTF | TGTGCCAGCAGCTTAGCGTGGGGGGGTGGCTACACCTTC
TRBJ2-7 | NA | TRBD2 | TRBV5-1 | CASSLYSGDPYEQYF | TGCGCCAGCAGCCTCTACAGCGGGGACCCCTACGAGCAGTACTTC